The 32 T cell receptor gamma chains below were found in one sample sequenced in a study of Vδ1+ human thymocytes. Broader study findings: Thymic TRG and TRD repertoires appeared highly polyclonal, with Gaussian CDR3 length distributions.

These receptors have no identified antigens. Sequences come from RNA converted to cDNA by reverse transcription. Pooled V-gene forward primers with one constant-region reverse primer generated the CDR3 amplicons by multiplex PCR. TCRdb used CATT to re-call clones from the multiplex PCR reads. The sample contains around 11,000 gamma-chain clones, around 40% of which appear only once. Sequenced material: Vdelta1+ gamma-delta thymocytes from the thymus. Subset of the sample: FACS-sorted CD3+ TCRalphabeta- TCRVdelta1+ TCRVdelta2- thymocytes. The source of these receptors is a boy in the first two years of life who had congenital heart surgery.

The chain is built from TRGV5 and TRGJ1 or TRGJ2. The J gene, left out of TCRdb, was set here by checking the DNA against germline. This CDR3 is built from 14 residues. V trimming: 0 bases; J trimming: 5 bases; junction bases outside the gene matches: 7. Germline V CDR1 and CDR2: VINAFY, YDVSNSKD. This CDR3 is CATWDRFLDYKKLF. CDR3 nucleotides: TGTGCCACCTGGGACAGGTTTCTCGATTATAAGAAACTCTTT.

The gene calls are TRGV4 and TRGJ1 or TRGJ2. Germline V gene lookup returns CDR1 EGSTGY and CDR2 YDSYTSSV. The V and J ends lost 9 bases and 9 bases, in that order; junction bases with no gene match: 14. The CDR3 is 12 amino acids. In DNA, the CDR3 is TGTGCCACCCCCCCATTATTTGCTAAGAAACTCTTT. It translates to CATPPLFAKKLF.

The chain combines TRGV2 with TRGJ1 or TRGJ2. The J gene, absent from TCRdb, was called here by matching the DNA to germline. V was pared by 1 base and J by 4 bases, with 7 bases of the junction left unmatched. Germline V gene sequence: CDR1 EGSNGY, CDR2 YDSYNSKV. The CDR3 has 14 residues. CDR3 DNA: TGTGCCACCTGGGACGGCCTCTACTATTATAAGAAACTCTTT. Translating it yields CATWDGLYYYKKLF.

This clone was seen once. V usage is TRGV8 and J usage is TRGJ1 or TRGJ2. Assignment of the J gene here rests on matching the DNA to germline, because TCRdb gives none. The CDR3 consists of 15 residues. The junction had 10 bases not matched to a gene; V was cut back by 0 bases and J by 5 bases. Germline lookup yields CDR1 VENAVY and CDR2 YDSYNSRV. This CDR3 reads CATWDRRMFHYKKLF. The CDR3 DNA reads as TGTGCCACCTGGGATAGGCGGATGTTTCATTATAAGAAACTCTTT.

The V call is TRGV9, the J call TRGJP2. The CDR3 extends over 14 amino acids. The germline gives CDR1 GITISATS, CDR2 ISYDGTV (reference sequence). With V trimmed by 0 bases and J by 5 bases, 3 bases remained unmatched. The CDR3 sequence: CALWEVRSDWIKTF. The CDR3 coding sequence is TGTGCCTTGTGGGAGGTGCGGAGTGATTGGATCAAGACGTTT.

The count of this clone is one. This chain joins TRGV2 and TRGJ1 or TRGJ2. The J gene was not available in TCRdb and was assigned here by matching the DNA to germline segments. In germline, CDR1 is EGSNGY, CDR2 YDSYNSKV. There are 13 residues in the CDR3. J gave up 9 bases and V 1 base, and 9 bases lay outside the gene matches. The CDR3 spells CATWDGPPFKKLF. The CDR3 coding sequence is TGTGCCACCTGGGACGGCCCCCCCTTTAAGAAACTCTTT.

J is TRGJ1 or TRGJ2 and V is TRGV8. The J gene, not given by TCRdb, was assigned here from a germline match of the nucleotide sequence. With 2 bases clipped from V and 5 bases from J, the junction kept 6 bases outside the gene matches. Per the germline V gene, CDR1 is VENAVY and CDR2 is YDSYNSRV. There are 13 residues in the CDR3. This chain's CDR3 is CATWDIRDYKKLF. CDR3 coding DNA: TGTGCCACCTGGGATATCCGCGATTATAAGAAACTCTTT.

For this clone: The junction and the germline gene differ at one end; a read error may be behind it. This rearrangement joins TRGV9 to TRGJ1 or TRGJ2. The CDR3 consists of 12 residues. Germline V CDR1 and CDR2: GITISATS, ISYDGTV (reference sequence). This CDR3 reads CALDPISYKKLF. The CDR3 nucleotides are TGTGCCTTGGATCCTATTAGTTATAAGAAACTATTT.

Remarks on this clone: With a much larger clone just one base away, this may be a read error. This sample also contains other DNA sequences that code for the same CDR3. The chain joins TRGV9 to TRGJ1 or TRGJ2. Per germline, CDR1 GITISATS and CDR2 ISYDGTV (reference sequence). CDR3 length: 12 residues. CDR3 amino acids: CALGEDYYKKLF. The DNA for the CDR3 is TGTGCCTTGGGGGAGGATTATTATAAGAAACTCTTT.

The rearrangement uses TRGV3 and TRGJP2. Since TCRdb gives no J gene, matching the DNA to germline was used here to assign it. The CDR3 length is 14 residues. Per germline, CDR1 VTNTFY and CDR2 YDVSTARD (reference sequence). V gave up 1 base and J gave up 3 bases; unmatched junction bases: 2. For the CDR3, the DNA is TGTGCCACCTGGGACAGTCGTAGTGATTGGATCAAGACGTTT. Its protein product is CATWDSRSDWIKTF.

This clone was seen only a few times. The V and J genes are TRGV4 and TRGJ1 or TRGJ2. In germline, CDR1 is EGSTGY, CDR2 YDSYTSSV. The CDR3 spans 13 residues. V was pared by 1 base and J by 3 bases, with 3 bases of the junction left unmatched. DNA of the CDR3: TGTGCCACCTGGGATGGTACTTATTATAAGAAACTCTTT. Amino acid sequence: CATWDGTYYKKLF.

A note on this clone: This same CDR3 is encoded by further DNA sequences in the sample. V usage is TRGV3 and J usage is TRGJ1 or TRGJ2. The J gene, absent from TCRdb, was called here by matching the DNA to germline. The CDR3 runs 12 residues. The V and J ends lost 1 base and 7 bases, in that order; junction bases with no gene match: 4. The germline V gene encodes CDR1 VTNTFY and CDR2 YDVSTARD (reference sequence). This chain's CDR3 is CATWDSLYKKLF. The CDR3 DNA sequence: TGTGCCACCTGGGACAGCCTCTATAAGAAACTCTTT.

This rearrangement joins TRGV9 to TRGJ1 or TRGJ2. The CDR3 consists of 13 residues. The trim removed 6 bases at V and 0 bases at J, leaving 5 bases unmatched. Germline values: CDR1 GITISATS, CDR2 ISYDGTV (reference sequence). The CDR3 nucleotides are TGTGCCTTGTGGACCAAGAATTATTATAAGAAACTCTTT. It specifies CALWTKNYYKKLF.

The chain couples TRGV3 to TRGJ1 or TRGJ2. TCRdb offers no J gene call, so here the DNA was matched to germline to obtain one. The CDR3 spans 11 residues. V shed 0 bases and J 12 bases; nucleotides not matched to a gene: 5. The germline V gene has CDR1 VTNTFY and CDR2 YDVSTARD (reference sequence). The CDR3 nucleotides are TGTGCCACCTGGGACAGGAATCGGAAACTCTTT. Its protein is CATWDRNRKLF.

The chain uses TRGV3 and TRGJ1 or TRGJ2. The J gene is absent in TCRdb and was assigned here via DNA matching to germline. V lost 1 base and J lost 5; bases outside the gene matches: 14. The CDR3 contains 16 residues. In germline, CDR1 is VTNTFY, CDR2 YDVSTARD (reference sequence). CDR3 sequence: CATWDRRTGRNYKKLF. The CDR3 DNA reads TGTGCCACCTGGGACAGAAGAACGGGGAGAAATTATAAGAAACTCTTT.

Notes on this clone: Germline and junction disagree at one end, which may indicate a read error. V gene TRGV9 combines with J gene TRGJ1 or TRGJ2. The germline V gene encodes CDR1 GITISATS and CDR2 ISYDGTV (reference sequence). The CDR3 spans 15 residues. The CDR3: CALREAYSNYYKKLF. The CDR3 coding sequence is TGTGCCTTGCGGGAGGCTTATTCGAATTATTATAAGAAACTCTTT.

This clone has only a few counts. Other DNA sequences from this sample encode an identical CDR3 as well. V usage is TRGV9 and J usage is TRGJ1 or TRGJ2. The length of the CDR3 is 14 residues. The J segment lost 0 bases and the V segment lost 2 bases, leaving 4 bases of the junction unmatched. CDR1 is GITISATS and CDR2 is ISYDGTV in the germline V gene (reference sequence). CDR3 loop: CALWEATNYYKKLF. The CDR3 coding sequence is TGTGCCTTGTGGGAGGCGACGAATTATTATAAGAAACTCTTT.

The chain employs TRGV9 and TRGJ1 or TRGJ2. This CDR3 region has 11 residues. Looked up from germline, CDR1 is GITISATS and CDR2 is ISYDGTV (reference sequence). After removal of 0 bases from V and 13 bases from J, the junction contained 6 bases not matched to a gene. The CDR3 sequence: CALWEVQSKLF. Here the CDR3 DNA reads TGTGCCTTGTGGGAGGTGCAGTCCAAACTCTTT.

This clone was counted only a few times. The chain couples TRGV9 to TRGJ1 or TRGJ2. The CDR3 length is 12 residues. Germline loops: CDR1 GITISATS, CDR2 ISYDGTV (reference sequence). The trim removed 0 bases at V and 8 bases at J, leaving 4 bases unmatched. The chain's CDR3 is CALWEVTDKKLF. CDR3 DNA: TGTGCCTTGTGGGAGGTGACGGATAAGAAACTCTTT.

The chain recombines TRGV5 with TRGJ1 or TRGJ2. No J gene is reported in TCRdb; it was inferred here by comparing the DNA with germline. CDR1 VINAFY and CDR2 YDVSNSKD come from the germline V gene. There are 12 residues in the CDR3. The junction had 4 bases not matched to a gene; V was cut back by 0 bases and J by 8 bases. Here the CDR3 DNA reads TGTGCCACCTGGGACAGGCGAGATAAGAAACTCTTT. Amino acid sequence: CATWDRRDKKLF.

The chain carries TRGV8 and TRGJ1 or TRGJ2. Here the J gene was assigned by germline matching of the DNA, as TCRdb has none. The CDR3 consists of 13 residues. The ends lost 1 base at V and 6 bases at J; junction bases unmatched: 6. CDR1 VENAVY and CDR2 YDSYNSRV come from the germline V gene. DNA of the CDR3: TGTGCCACCTGGGATAGTCTATTTTATAAGAAACTCTTT. Residues: CATWDSLFYKKLF.

V gene TRGV5 combines with J gene TRGJ1 or TRGJ2. TCRdb lists no J gene, so it was determined here by aligning the DNA to germline. The CDR3 runs to 15 residues. Trimming removed 2 bases from V and 5 bases from J; junction bases left unmatched: 12. Germline CDR1 and CDR2: VINAFY and YDVSNSKD. The CDR3 DNA sequence: TGTGCCACCTGGGACACGCCCCTTGTGGATTATAAGAAACTCTTT. Amino acid sequence: CATWDTPLVDYKKLF.

The chain couples TRGV4 to TRGJ1 or TRGJ2. Since TCRdb gives no J gene, matching the DNA to germline was used here to assign it. The V segment lost 1 base and the J segment 6 bases; nucleotides outside the gene matches: 12. The CDR3 contains 15 residues. Germline loops: CDR1 EGSTGY, CDR2 YDSYTSSV. The CDR3 is CATWDGFEIFYKKLF. The CDR3 DNA follows: TGTGCCACCTGGGATGGATTCGAGATTTTTTATAAGAAACTCTTT.

The chain carries TRGV2 and TRGJ1 or TRGJ2. V gave up 2 bases and J gave up 9 bases; unmatched junction bases: 1. This CDR3 has 10 amino acids. Germline loops: CDR1 EGSNGY, CDR2 YDSYNSKV. The CDR3 sequence is CATWDVKKLF. The CDR3 region has the DNA TGTGCCACCTGGGACGTTAAGAAACTCTTT.

On this clone: The same CDR3 also results from other DNA sequences found in this sample. The J gene is TRGJ1 or TRGJ2, the V gene TRGV4. The J gene, left out of TCRdb, was set here by checking the DNA against germline. The CDR3 is made up of 12 amino acids. Per germline, CDR1 EGSTGY and CDR2 YDSYTSSV. With V trimmed by 4 bases and J by 3 bases, 3 bases remained unmatched. CDR3 DNA: TGTGCCACCTGGGACGTTTATTATAAGAAACTCTTT. This encodes CATWDVYYKKLF.

This clone has a handful of counts. The V and J genes are TRGV4 and TRGJ1 or TRGJ2. CDR1 is EGSTGY and CDR2 is YDSYTSSV in the germline V gene. The ends lost 2 bases at V and 11 bases at J; junction bases unmatched: 9. CDR3 size: 12 residues. The DNA for the CDR3 is TGTGCCACCTGGGATGCGTTGTGGGAGAAACTCTTT. Translation gives CATWDALWEKLF.

This clone was found once. This specimen includes other DNA sequences encoding the same CDR3. The rearrangement links TRGV4 to TRGJP1. The J gene comes from matching the DNA to germline here; TCRdb lacks it. V lost 1 base to trimming and J lost 8 bases; unmatched junction nucleotides: 4. The CDR3 runs to 13 residues. Germline CDR1 reads EGSTGY; CDR2 reads YDSYTSSV. CDR3 loop: CATWDGPGWFKIF. The CDR3 region has the DNA TGTGCCACCTGGGATGGACCGGGTTGGTTCAAGATATTT.

The V gene is TRGV8, the J gene TRGJ1 or TRGJ2. The J gene, left out of TCRdb, was set here by checking the DNA against germline. V was pared by 1 base and J by 12 bases, with 15 bases of the junction left unmatched. Germline CDR1 and CDR2: VENAVY and YDSYNSRV. CDR3 length equals 14 residues. The CDR3 region has the DNA TGTGCCACCTGGGATAGATTCGGGCTTATAGGGAAACTCTTT. It codes for CATWDRFGLIGKLF.

Regarding this clone: Other DNA sequences of this sample code for an identical CDR3. V usage is TRGV5 and J usage is TRGJ1 or TRGJ2. TCRdb supplies no J gene; here it was assigned by aligning the nucleotide sequence to germline. Germline values: CDR1 VINAFY, CDR2 YDVSNSKD. This CDR3 is 14 amino acids long. After removal of 0 bases from V and 2 bases from J, the junction contained 4 bases not matched to a gene. CDR3 in DNA: TGTGCCACCTGGGACAGGCCCTATTATTATAAGAAACTCTTT. Its translation is CATWDRPYYYKKLF.

This chain joins TRGV5 and TRGJ1 or TRGJ2. Because TCRdb records no J gene, it was assigned here through a match of the DNA to germline. Germline CDR1 and CDR2: VINAFY and YDVSNSKD. The CDR3 is 11 residues long. J gave up 10 bases and V 3 bases, and 6 bases lay outside the gene matches. The CDR3: CATWDGPKKLF. The DNA for the CDR3 is TGTGCCACCTGGGACGGACCAAAGAAACTCTTT.

A few counts support this clone. The chain employs TRGV4 and TRGJ1 or TRGJ2. There are 15 residues in the CDR3. Trimming removed 1 base from V and 3 bases from J; junction bases left unmatched: 9. Germline assignment: CDR1 EGSTGY and CDR2 YDSYTSSV. The CDR3 bases are TGTGCCACCTGGGATGGATCCCTCTTTTATTATAAGAAACTCTTT. Translation: CATWDGSLFYYKKLF.

This chain joins TRGV5 and TRGJ1 or TRGJ2. The J gene is absent in TCRdb and was assigned here via DNA matching to germline. Trimming took 0 bases from V and 0 from J; bases not matched to a gene: 14. The CDR3 contains 18 residues. The germline V gene has CDR1 VINAFY and CDR2 YDVSNSKD. CDR3 sequence: CATWDRPLHHANYYKKLF. DNA for the CDR3: TGTGCCACCTGGGACAGGCCCCTCCACCACGCGAATTATTATAAGAAACTCTTT.